The rows below give T cell receptor beta chains drawn from one sample of a study of blood T cell repertoires in COVID-19. Method: immunoSEQ multiplex PCR; TCRdb's copy keeps in-frame clones and lacks some. The table includes roughly 75,000 clones, about 80% detected once. The sequenced sample consisted of peripheral blood. The receptors were gathered from a man between 65 and 80 years old with acute or convalescent COVID-19. Both conserved end residues are part of each CDR3. A D gene is named only where the DNA matches it firmly. Only some rows state a clone size, as once, few, many or a class for expanded clones.

v_call: TRBV5-1; j_call: TRBJ2-2; clone_size: NA; d_call: NA; cdr3_aa: CASSLMGSLTGELFF; cdr3_nt: TGCGCCAGCAGCTTGATGGGCAGCCTCACCGGGGAGCTGTTTTTT
v_call: TRBV4-1; j_call: TRBJ1-1; clone_size: NA; d_call: NA; cdr3_aa: CASAPVASGSNAEAFF; cdr3_nt: TGCGCCAGCGCTCCTGTTGCTTCGGGGTCGAACGCTGAAGCTTTCTTT
v_call: TRBV29-1; j_call: TRBJ1-1; clone_size: NA; d_call: NA; cdr3_aa: CSVEDSRRNTEAFF; cdr3_nt: TGCAGCGTTGAAGATTCAAGGAGGAACACTGAAGCTTTCTTT
v_call: TRBV6-1; j_call: TRBJ2-7; clone_size: NA; d_call: NA; cdr3_aa: CASSELNFMGGASPRNDEQYF; cdr3_nt: TGTGCCAGCAGTGAATTAAACTTTATGGGCGGGGCGTCCCCGAGAAACGACGAGCAGTACTTC
v_call: TRBV29-1; j_call: TRBJ2-7; clone_size: NA; d_call: TRBD1; cdr3_aa: CSGRQGNEQYF; cdr3_nt: TGCAGCGGCCGACAGGGGAATGAGCAGTACTTC
v_call: TRBV6-5; j_call: TRBJ1-2; clone_size: NA; d_call: TRBD1; cdr3_aa: CASSTGGHYGYTF; cdr3_nt: TGTGCCAGCAGTACAGGGGGCCACTATGGCTACACCTTC
v_call: TRBV15; j_call: TRBJ1-1; clone_size: NA; d_call: TRBD1; cdr3_aa: CATALQGGTEAFF; cdr3_nt: TGTGCCACGGCCCTGCAGGGGGGTACTGAAGCTTTCTTT
v_call: TRBV7-9; j_call: TRBJ2-1; clone_size: NA; d_call: TRBD2; cdr3_aa: CASSLTSGMNEQFF; cdr3_nt: TGTGCCAGCAGCTTAACTAGCGGGATGAATGAGCAGTTCTTC
v_call: TRBV18; j_call: TRBJ2-1; clone_size: once; d_call: TRBD1; cdr3_aa: CASSATTGPQNEQFF; cdr3_nt: TGTGCCAGCTCAGCGACGACAGGGCCCCAGAATGAGCAGTTCTTC
v_call: TRBV5-6; j_call: TRBJ1-4; clone_size: NA; d_call: TRBD1; cdr3_aa: CASSPQTGTNEKLFF; cdr3_nt: TGTGCCAGCAGCCCGCAGACAGGGACTAATGAAAAACTGTTTTTT
v_call: TRBV19; j_call: TRBJ2-1; clone_size: NA; d_call: TRBD2; cdr3_aa: CASSPRREGLDEQFF; cdr3_nt: TGTGCCAGTAGTCCCCGACGGGAGGGCCTTGATGAGCAGTTCTTC
v_call: TRBV5-1; j_call: TRBJ2-7; clone_size: NA; d_call: NA; cdr3_aa: CASSGGQLYEQYF; cdr3_nt: TGCGCCAGCAGTGGGGGCCAGCTTTACGAGCAGTACTTC
v_call: TRBV19; j_call: TRBJ1-2; clone_size: NA; d_call: NA; cdr3_aa: CASSFLFGGYTF; cdr3_nt: TGTGCCAGTAGTTTCCTCTTCGGGGGCTACACCTTC
v_call: TRBV25-1; j_call: TRBJ1-1; clone_size: NA; d_call: NA; cdr3_aa: CASRRGLGFAEAFF; cdr3_nt: TGTGCCAGCAGAAGAGGATTAGGTTTCGCTGAAGCTTTCTTT
v_call: TRBV18; j_call: TRBJ2-3; clone_size: NA; d_call: TRBD2; cdr3_aa: CASQEGLAGDGTQYF; cdr3_nt: TGTGCCAGCCAAGAGGGACTAGCGGGAGACGGTACGCAGTATTTT
v_call: TRBV30; j_call: TRBJ2-1; clone_size: NA; d_call: TRBD2; cdr3_aa: CAWSGGRRPGYNEQFF; cdr3_nt: TGTGCCTGGAGTGGCGGGAGGCGACCCGGCTACAATGAGCAGTTCTTC
v_call: TRBV6-5; j_call: TRBJ1-2; clone_size: few; d_call: TRBD1; cdr3_aa: CASSFTGDYGYTF; cdr3_nt: TGTGCCAGCAGTTTTACAGGGGACTATGGCTACACCTTC
v_call: TRBV5-8; j_call: TRBJ2-5; clone_size: once; d_call: TRBD1; cdr3_aa: CASSYGTGDLQETQYF; cdr3_nt: TGTGCCAGCAGCTACGGGACAGGGGACCTACAAGAGACCCAGTACTTC
v_call: TRBV29-1; j_call: TRBJ2-7; clone_size: NA; d_call: TRBD2; cdr3_aa: CSVEDRGTSGSMKYF; cdr3_nt: TGCAGCGTTGAAGATCGCGGGACTAGCGGGAGTATGAAGTACTTC
v_call: TRBV11-1; j_call: TRBJ2-7; clone_size: NA; d_call: TRBD2; cdr3_aa: CASSFGRDYYEQYF; cdr3_nt: TGTGCCAGCAGCTTTGGGCGGGACTACTACGAGCAGTACTTC
v_call: TRBV24-1; j_call: TRBJ1-2; clone_size: few; d_call: NA; cdr3_aa: CATSDFEGVGYTF; cdr3_nt: TGTGCCACCAGTGATTTCGAAGGGGTCGGCTACACCTTC
v_call: TRBV7-2; j_call: TRBJ2-7; clone_size: few; d_call: TRBD2; cdr3_aa: CASSLGGPGLAGVVEQYF; cdr3_nt: TGTGCCAGCAGCTTAGGGGGCCCCGGACTAGCGGGAGTAGTCGAGCAGTACTTC
v_call: TRBV5-1; j_call: TRBJ1-1; clone_size: few; d_call: NA; cdr3_aa: CASSWTDHTEAFF; cdr3_nt: TGCGCCAGCAGCTGGACAGATCACACTGAAGCTTTCTTT
v_call: TRBV9; j_call: TRBJ2-3; clone_size: NA; d_call: NA; cdr3_aa: CASSVGGVNTDTQYF; cdr3_nt: TGTGCCAGCAGCGTGGGGGGAGTGAACACAGATACGCAGTATTTT
v_call: TRBV28; j_call: TRBJ1-2; clone_size: NA; d_call: TRBD1; cdr3_aa: CASETVQGTYGYTF; cdr3_nt: TGTGCCAGCGAAACTGTACAGGGGACCTATGGCTACACCTTC
v_call: TRBV18; j_call: TRBJ2-7; clone_size: NA; d_call: TRBD2; cdr3_aa: CASSQRTGGTSGVSYEQYF; cdr3_nt: TGTGCCAGCTCTCAGAGGACAGGCGGGACTAGCGGGGTCTCCTACGAGCAGTACTTC
v_call: TRBV6-2/TRBV6-3; j_call: TRBJ2-7; clone_size: NA; d_call: NA; cdr3_aa: CASSYQLGEQYF; cdr3_nt: TGTGCCAGCAGTTACCAACTCGGGGAGCAGTACTTC
v_call: TRBV5-1; j_call: TRBJ2-7; clone_size: NA; d_call: NA; cdr3_aa: CASTLAGFSYEQYF; cdr3_nt: TGCGCCAGCACTCTGGCAGGGTTCTCCTACGAGCAGTACTTC
v_call: TRBV7-9; j_call: TRBJ2-3; clone_size: NA; d_call: TRBD2; cdr3_aa: CASSLAVSVAGGDTQYF; cdr3_nt: TGTGCCAGCAGCTTAGCGGTGTCTGTGGCGGGAGGAGATACGCAGTATTTT
v_call: TRBV6-2/TRBV6-3; j_call: TRBJ2-6; clone_size: NA; d_call: TRBD1; cdr3_aa: CASSEDRGGSGANVLTF; cdr3_nt: TGTGCCAGCAGTGAGGACAGGGGCGGTTCTGGGGCCAACGTCCTGACTTTC
v_call: TRBV10-3; j_call: TRBJ1-1; clone_size: NA; d_call: TRBD1; cdr3_aa: CAISAPRGGGMDAFF; cdr3_nt: TGTGCCATCAGTGCCCCGCGAGGGGGCGGTATGGATGCTTTCTTT
v_call: TRBV9; j_call: TRBJ1-1; clone_size: NA; d_call: TRBD1; cdr3_aa: CASSDPGGAFF; cdr3_nt: TGTGCCAGCAGCGATCCAGGGGGAGCTTTCTTT
v_call: TRBV7-3; j_call: TRBJ2-2; clone_size: few; d_call: TRBD2; cdr3_aa: CASSLTREPSGELFF; cdr3_nt: TGTGCCAGCAGCTTAACGCGGGAGCCTTCCGGGGAGCTGTTTTTT
v_call: TRBV18; j_call: TRBJ1-5; clone_size: once; d_call: TRBD1; cdr3_aa: CASSQPGQGGNQPQHF; cdr3_nt: TGTGCCAGCTCACAACCGGGACAGGGAGGAAATCAGCCCCAGCATTTT
v_call: TRBV7-3; j_call: TRBJ1-2; clone_size: many; d_call: NA; cdr3_aa: CASSPGRGRDGYTF; cdr3_nt: TGTGCCAGCAGCCCTGGGAGGGGAAGAGACGGCTACACCTTC
v_call: TRBV10-1; j_call: TRBJ2-7; clone_size: NA; d_call: TRBD1; cdr3_aa: CASTEDRFGEQYF; cdr3_nt: TGCGCCAGCACAGAGGACAGGTTCGGCGAGCAGTACTTC
v_call: TRBV15; j_call: TRBJ1-5; clone_size: once; d_call: TRBD1; cdr3_aa: CATSRLDRDNQPQHF; cdr3_nt: TGTGCCACCAGCAGATTGGACAGGGACAATCAGCCCCAGCATTTT
v_call: TRBV6-2/TRBV6-3; j_call: TRBJ2-7; clone_size: NA; d_call: NA; cdr3_aa: CASSEAGQYEQYF; cdr3_nt: TGTGCCAGCAGTGAGGCCGGACAGTACGAGCAGTACTTC
v_call: TRBV28; j_call: TRBJ1-1; clone_size: NA; d_call: NA; cdr3_aa: CASRAPNTEAFF; cdr3_nt: TGTGCCTCCAGGGCCCCAAACACTGAAGCTTTCTTT
v_call: TRBV9; j_call: TRBJ2-7; clone_size: NA; d_call: TRBD2; cdr3_aa: CASSVGTARETEQYF; cdr3_nt: TGTGCCAGCAGCGTAGGGACCGCGCGGGAGACCGAGCAGTACTTC
v_call: TRBV9; j_call: TRBJ1-5; clone_size: once; d_call: TRBD1; cdr3_aa: CASSATGTGAQPQHF; cdr3_nt: TGTGCCAGCAGCGCAACCGGGACAGGGGCTCAGCCCCAGCATTTT
v_call: TRBV19; j_call: TRBJ2-1; clone_size: NA; d_call: TRBD2; cdr3_aa: CASSIVASGTNEQFF; cdr3_nt: TGTGCCAGTAGTATAGTGGCTAGCGGGACCAATGAGCAGTTCTTC
v_call: TRBV2; j_call: TRBJ1-2; clone_size: NA; d_call: TRBD1; cdr3_aa: CASRGTGQNYGYTF; cdr3_nt: TGTGCCAGCAGGGGGACAGGGCAAAACTATGGCTACACCTTC
v_call: TRBV18; j_call: TRBJ1-5; clone_size: NA; d_call: NA; cdr3_aa: CASSPLAGNSNQPQHF; cdr3_nt: TGTGCCAGCTCACCACTGGCAGGGAATAGCAATCAGCCCCAGCATTTT
v_call: TRBV5-5; j_call: TRBJ2-7; clone_size: NA; d_call: NA; cdr3_aa: CASSLEHLSYEQYF; cdr3_nt: TGTGCCAGCAGCTTGGAGCACCTATCCTACGAGCAGTACTTC
v_call: TRBV3-1/TRBV3-2; j_call: TRBJ2-2; clone_size: NA; d_call: TRBD2; cdr3_aa: CASSRAGLAGVDVGELFF; cdr3_nt: TGTGCCAGCAGCCGGGCGGGACTAGCGGGAGTGGATGTCGGGGAGCTGTTTTTT
v_call: TRBV27; j_call: TRBJ2-1; clone_size: NA; d_call: NA; cdr3_aa: CASSGWQPAGAEQFF; cdr3_nt: TGTGCCAGCAGTGGCTGGCAACCAGCGGGTGCTGAGCAGTTCTTC
v_call: TRBV18; j_call: TRBJ1-2; clone_size: NA; d_call: NA; cdr3_aa: CASSVQGGGYTF; cdr3_nt: TGTGCCAGCTCCGTGCAGGGTGGTGGCTACACCTTC
v_call: TRBV19; j_call: TRBJ1-1; clone_size: NA; d_call: NA; cdr3_aa: CASSWGVNTEAFF; cdr3_nt: TGTGCCAGTAGTTGGGGGGTGAACACTGAAGCTTTCTTT
v_call: TRBV20-1; j_call: TRBJ2-1; clone_size: NA; d_call: TRBD2; cdr3_aa: CSASPLAETYNEQFF; cdr3_nt: TGCAGTGCTAGTCCACTAGCGGAAACCTACAATGAGCAGTTCTTC
v_call: TRBV5-1; j_call: TRBJ2-7; clone_size: NA; d_call: NA; cdr3_aa: CASKPDPLSSYEQYF; cdr3_nt: TGCGCCAGCAAGCCTGATCCCTTAAGCTCCTACGAGCAGTACTTC
v_call: TRBV7-3; j_call: TRBJ2-7; clone_size: NA; d_call: TRBD2; cdr3_aa: CASSLRENYEQYF; cdr3_nt: TGTGCCAGCTCGTTGCGGGAGAACTACGAGCAGTACTTC